This TCR beta chain was identified in a study of T cell changes during pregnancy in multiple sclerosis. Clones were read by immunoSEQ multiplex PCR, and TCRdb kept only the in-frame ones, dropping some. The repertoire has around 97,000 clones, roughly nine tenths of them found once; the top ten carry approximately 0.8%. Germline V gene lookup returns CDR1 SGHVS and CDR2 FQNEAQ. This CDR3 contains 14 residues. The V end lost 3 bases, the J end lost 2 bases, and 10 bases lay between the germline ends. The J gene is TRBJ1-1, the V gene TRBV7-8, with D unresolved. Sequencing was performed on peripheral blood, taken in the second trimester of pregnancy. This receptor was identified in a female donor in good health, enrolled as a control in a pregnancy study. DNA for the CDR3: TGTGCCAGCAGCTTGGGGAGGGCCAACACTGAAGCTTTCTTT. This gives the protein CASSLGRANTEAFF.